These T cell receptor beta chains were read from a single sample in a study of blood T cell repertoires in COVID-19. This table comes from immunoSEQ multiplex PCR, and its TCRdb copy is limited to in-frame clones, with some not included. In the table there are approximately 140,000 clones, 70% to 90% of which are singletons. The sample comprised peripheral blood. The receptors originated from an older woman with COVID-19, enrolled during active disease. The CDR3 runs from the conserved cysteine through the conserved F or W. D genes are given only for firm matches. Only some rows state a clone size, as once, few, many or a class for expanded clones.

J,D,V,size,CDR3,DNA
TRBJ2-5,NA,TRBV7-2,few,CASSSPLGTQYF,TGTGCCAGCAGCTCTCCCCTAGGGACCCAGTACTTC
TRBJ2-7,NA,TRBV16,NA,CASSQDKYEQYF,TGTGCCAGCAGCCAAGACAAATACGAGCAGTACTTC
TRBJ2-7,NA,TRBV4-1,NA,CASSQRGSQILNSYEQYF,TGCGCCAGCAGCCAGCGGGGCTCACAGATATTAAACTCCTACGAGCAGTACTTC
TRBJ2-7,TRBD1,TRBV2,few,CASSVGTDPVEQYF,TGTGCCAGCAGTGTCGGGACAGATCCTGTGGAGCAGTACTTC
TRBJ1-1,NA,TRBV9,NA,CASSVAGGGFEAFF,TGTGCCAGCAGCGTAGCGGGGGGGGGTTTCGAAGCTTTCTTT
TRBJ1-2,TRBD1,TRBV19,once,CASSIDAGTVPYGYTF,TGTGCCAGTAGTATAGATGCAGGGACAGTTCCCTATGGCTACACCTTC
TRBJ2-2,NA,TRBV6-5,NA,CASSYSTGVGTGELFF,TGTGCCAGCAGTTACTCGACCGGGGTAGGGACCGGGGAGCTGTTTTTT
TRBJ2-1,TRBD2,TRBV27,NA,CASSLGLAGGRLFF,TGTGCCAGCAGTTTAGGACTAGCGGGGGGTAGATTGTTCTTC
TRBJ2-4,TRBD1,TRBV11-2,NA,CASSPRTGVAKNIQYF,TGTGCCAGCAGCCCTCGGACAGGGGTAGCCAAAAACATTCAGTACTTC
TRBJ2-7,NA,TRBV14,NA,CASSQDKGEGGYYEQYF,TGTGCCAGCAGCCAAGATAAGGGAGAAGGAGGGTACTACGAGCAGTACTTC
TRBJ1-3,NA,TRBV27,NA,CASKPTGIGNTIYF,TGTGCCAGCAAACCAACAGGGATTGGAAACACCATATATTTT
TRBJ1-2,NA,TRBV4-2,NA,CASSRPYEGGRAGYTF,TGTGCCAGCAGCCGTCCTTACGAGGGGGGGCGCGCTGGCTACACCTTC
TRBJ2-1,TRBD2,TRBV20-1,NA,CSASLAGYYNEQFF,TGCAGTGCTAGTTTAGCGGGGTACTACAATGAGCAGTTCTTC
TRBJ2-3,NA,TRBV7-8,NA,CASSLVAGHGTDTQYF,TGTGCCAGCAGCTTAGTGGCAGGGCATGGTACAGATACGCAGTATTTT
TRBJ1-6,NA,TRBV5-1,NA,CASSRGPGSLLHF,TGCGCCAGCAGCCGAGGCCCGGGATCCCTTCTCCACTTT
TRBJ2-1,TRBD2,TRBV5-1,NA,CASSNGRASSYNEQFF,TGCGCCAGCAGTAATGGGAGGGCAAGCTCCTACAATGAGCAGTTCTTC
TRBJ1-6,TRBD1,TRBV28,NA,CASGIPGQASAVHNSPLHF,TGTGCCAGCGGAATCCCGGGACAGGCCTCCGCAGTCCATAATTCACCCCTCCACTTT
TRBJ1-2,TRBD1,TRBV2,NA,CASTRQGDYGYTF,TGTGCCAGCACTCGACAGGGCGACTATGGCTACACCTTC
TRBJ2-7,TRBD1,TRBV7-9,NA,CASSADRVVYEQYF,TGTGCCAGCAGCGCGGACAGGGTAGTCTACGAGCAGTACTTC
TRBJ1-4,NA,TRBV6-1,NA,CASSEAALAEKLFF,TGTGCCAGCAGTGAGGCGGCTCTCGCTGAAAAACTGTTTTTT
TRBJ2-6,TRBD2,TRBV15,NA,CATSGLSGGNSGANVLTF,TGTGCCACCAGCGGACTTAGCGGGGGAAACTCTGGGGCCAACGTCCTGACTTTC
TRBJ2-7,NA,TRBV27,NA,CASIKTSRGGEQYF,TGTGCCAGCATCAAGACTTCGAGGGGAGGCGAGCAGTACTTC
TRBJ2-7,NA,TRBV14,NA,CASSQVWAYEQYF,TGTGCCAGCAGCCAAGTCTGGGCGTACGAGCAGTACTTC